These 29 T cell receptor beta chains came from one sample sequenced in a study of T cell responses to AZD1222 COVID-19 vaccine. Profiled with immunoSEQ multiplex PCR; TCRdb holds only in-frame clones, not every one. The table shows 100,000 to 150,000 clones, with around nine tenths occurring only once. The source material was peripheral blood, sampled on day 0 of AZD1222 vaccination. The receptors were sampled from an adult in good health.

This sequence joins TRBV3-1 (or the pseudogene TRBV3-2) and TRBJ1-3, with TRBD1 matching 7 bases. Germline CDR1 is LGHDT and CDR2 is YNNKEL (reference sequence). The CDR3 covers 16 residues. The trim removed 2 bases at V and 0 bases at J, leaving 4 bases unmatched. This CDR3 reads CASSQKTGSSGNTIYF. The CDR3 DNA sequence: TGTGCCAGCAGCCAAAAGACAGGGAGCTCTGGAAACACCATATATTTT.

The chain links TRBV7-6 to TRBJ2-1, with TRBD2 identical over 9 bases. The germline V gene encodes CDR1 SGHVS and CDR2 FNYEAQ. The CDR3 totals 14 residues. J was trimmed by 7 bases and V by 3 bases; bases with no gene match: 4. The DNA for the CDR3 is TGTGCCAGCAGCTTGGCGGGGGGGCAAAATGAGCAGTTCTTC. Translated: CASSLAGGQNEQFF.

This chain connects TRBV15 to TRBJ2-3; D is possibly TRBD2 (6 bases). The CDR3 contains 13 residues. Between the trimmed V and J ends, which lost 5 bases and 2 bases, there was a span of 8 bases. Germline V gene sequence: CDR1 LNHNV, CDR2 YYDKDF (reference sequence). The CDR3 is CATSEGLTDTQYF. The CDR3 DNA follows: TGTGCCACCAGCGAGGGACTCACAGATACGCAGTATTTT.

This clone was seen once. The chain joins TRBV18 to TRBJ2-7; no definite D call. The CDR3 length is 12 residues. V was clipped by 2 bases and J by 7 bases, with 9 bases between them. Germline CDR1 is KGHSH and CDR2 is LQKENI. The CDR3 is CASSPESNEQYF. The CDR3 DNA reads TGTGCCAGCTCACCAGAGAGCAATGAGCAGTACTTC.

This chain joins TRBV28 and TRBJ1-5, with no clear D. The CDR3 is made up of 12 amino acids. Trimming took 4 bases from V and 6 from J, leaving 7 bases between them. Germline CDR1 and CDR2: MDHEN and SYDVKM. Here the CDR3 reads CASSSSSQPQHF. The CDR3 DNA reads TGTGCCAGCAGTTCATCTTCTCAGCCCCAGCATTTT.

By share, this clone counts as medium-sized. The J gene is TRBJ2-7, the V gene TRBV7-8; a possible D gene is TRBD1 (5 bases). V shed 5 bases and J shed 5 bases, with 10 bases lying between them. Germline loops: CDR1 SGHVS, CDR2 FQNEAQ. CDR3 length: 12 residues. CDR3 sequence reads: CASSASGNEQYF. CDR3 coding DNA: TGTGCCAGCAGCGCGTCAGGGAACGAGCAGTACTTC.

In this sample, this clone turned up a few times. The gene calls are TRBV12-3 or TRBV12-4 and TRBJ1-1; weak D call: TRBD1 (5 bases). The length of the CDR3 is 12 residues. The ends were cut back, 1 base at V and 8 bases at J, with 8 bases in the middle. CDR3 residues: CASSLEGREAFF. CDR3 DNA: TGTGCCAGCAGTTTAGAGGGGAGAGAAGCTTTCTTT.

The CDR3 DNA follows: TGTGCCAGCAGTTACGAGACCGGAGCATATGAGCAGTTCTTC. It encodes CASSYETGAYEQFF. The chain joins TRBV6-5 to TRBJ2-1; D remains ambiguous. V was shortened by 2 bases and J by 8 bases, with 13 bases between the two germline ends. The germline gives CDR1 MNHEY, CDR2 SVGAGI. The CDR3 has 14 residues.

The CDR3 here is CASEATSGPTDTQYF. CDR3 sequence (DNA): TGTGCCAGCGAGGCAACTAGCGGACCAACAGATACGCAGTATTTT. This rearrangement joins TRBV2 to TRBJ2-3; 8 positions match TRBD2. V was clipped by 8 bases and J by 3 bases; unmatched bases: 10. The CDR3 totals 15 residues. Germline V gene lookup returns CDR1 SNHLY and CDR2 FYNNEI.

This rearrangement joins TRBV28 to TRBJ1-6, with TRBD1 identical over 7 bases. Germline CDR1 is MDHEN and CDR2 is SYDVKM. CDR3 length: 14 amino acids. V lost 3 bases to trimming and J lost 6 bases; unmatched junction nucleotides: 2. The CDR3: CASSLQGGNSPLHF. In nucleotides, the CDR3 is TGTGCCAGCAGTTTGCAGGGGGGTAATTCACCCCTCCACTTT. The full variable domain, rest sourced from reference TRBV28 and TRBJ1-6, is DVKVTQSSRYLVKRTGEKVFLECVQDMDHENMFWYRQDPGLGLRLIYFSYDVKMKEKGDIPEGYSVSREKKERFSLILESASTNQTSMYLCASSLQGGNSPLHFGNGTRLTVT.

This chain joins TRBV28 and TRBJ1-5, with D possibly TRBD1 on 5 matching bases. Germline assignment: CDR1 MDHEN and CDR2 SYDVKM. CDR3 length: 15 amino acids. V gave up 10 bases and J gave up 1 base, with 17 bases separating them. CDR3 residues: CATQPGGGSNQPQHF. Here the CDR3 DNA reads TGTGCCACCCAACCCGGGGGGGGGAGCAATCAGCCCCAGCATTTT.

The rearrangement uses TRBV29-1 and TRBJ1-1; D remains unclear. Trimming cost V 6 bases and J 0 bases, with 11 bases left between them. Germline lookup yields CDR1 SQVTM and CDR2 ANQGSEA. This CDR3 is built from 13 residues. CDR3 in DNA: TGCAGCGTCACGACCGGGGTGAACACTGAAGCTTTCTTT. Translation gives CSVTTGVNTEAFF.

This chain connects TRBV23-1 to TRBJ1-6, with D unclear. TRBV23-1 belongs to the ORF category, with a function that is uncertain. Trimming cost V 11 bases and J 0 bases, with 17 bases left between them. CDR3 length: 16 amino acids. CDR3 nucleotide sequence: TGCGCCTATAGCGGGAAACTAAGCTCCTATAATTCACCCCTCCACTTT. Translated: CAYSGKLSSYNSPLHF.

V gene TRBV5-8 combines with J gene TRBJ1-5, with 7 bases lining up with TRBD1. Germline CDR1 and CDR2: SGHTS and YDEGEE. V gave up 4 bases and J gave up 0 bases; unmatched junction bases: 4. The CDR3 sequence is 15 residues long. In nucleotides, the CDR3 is TGTGCCAGCAGCGTACAGGGGTATAGCAATCAGCCCCAGCATTTT. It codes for CASSVQGYSNQPQHF.

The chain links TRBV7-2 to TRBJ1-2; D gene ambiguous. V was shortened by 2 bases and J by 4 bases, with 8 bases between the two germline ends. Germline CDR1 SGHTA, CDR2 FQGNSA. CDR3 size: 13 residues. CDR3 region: CASSLPPSYGYTF. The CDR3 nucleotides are TGTGCCAGCAGCTTACCTCCTAGCTATGGCTACACCTTC.

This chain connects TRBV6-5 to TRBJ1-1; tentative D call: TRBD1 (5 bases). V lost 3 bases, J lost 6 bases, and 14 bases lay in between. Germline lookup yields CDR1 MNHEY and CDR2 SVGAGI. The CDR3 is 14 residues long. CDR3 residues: CASSYSGGVAEAFF. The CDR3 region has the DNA TGTGCCAGCAGTTATTCGGGGGGAGTAGCTGAAGCTTTCTTT.

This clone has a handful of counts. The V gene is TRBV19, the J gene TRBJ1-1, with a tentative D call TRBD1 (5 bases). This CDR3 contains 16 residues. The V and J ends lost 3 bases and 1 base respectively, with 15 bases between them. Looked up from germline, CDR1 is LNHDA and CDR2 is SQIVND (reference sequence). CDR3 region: CASSIGPSRGNTEAFF. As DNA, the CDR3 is TGTGCCAGTAGTATCGGGCCAAGTAGGGGGAACACTGAAGCTTTCTTT.

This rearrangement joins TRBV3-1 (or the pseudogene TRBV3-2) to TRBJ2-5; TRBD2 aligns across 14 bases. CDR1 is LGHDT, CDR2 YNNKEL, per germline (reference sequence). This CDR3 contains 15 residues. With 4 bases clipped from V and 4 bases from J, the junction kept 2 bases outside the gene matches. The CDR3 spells CASSPGTSGGETQYF. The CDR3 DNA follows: TGTGCCAGCAGCCCTGGGACTAGCGGGGGAGAGACCCAGTACTTC.

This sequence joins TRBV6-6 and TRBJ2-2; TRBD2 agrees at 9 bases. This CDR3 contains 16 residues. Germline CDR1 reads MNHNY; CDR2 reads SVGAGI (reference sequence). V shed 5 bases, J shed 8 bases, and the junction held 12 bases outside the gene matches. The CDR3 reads CASSAPRGGLGGELFF. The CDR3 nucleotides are TGTGCCAGCAGTGCCCCGCGGGGGGGCCTTGGAGGGGAGCTGTTTTTT.

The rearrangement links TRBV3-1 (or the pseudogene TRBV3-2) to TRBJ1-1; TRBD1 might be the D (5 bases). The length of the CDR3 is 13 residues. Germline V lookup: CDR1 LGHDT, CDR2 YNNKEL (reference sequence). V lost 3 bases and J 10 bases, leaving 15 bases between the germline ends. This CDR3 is CASSHTGDLGAFF. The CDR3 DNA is TGTGCCAGCAGCCACACCGGGGACCTAGGAGCTTTCTTT.

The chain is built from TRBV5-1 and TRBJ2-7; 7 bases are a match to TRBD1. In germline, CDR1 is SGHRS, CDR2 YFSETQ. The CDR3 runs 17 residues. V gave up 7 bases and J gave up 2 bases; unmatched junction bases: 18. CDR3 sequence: CASALGQQIISPYEQYF. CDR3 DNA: TGCGCCAGCGCTTTGGGACAGCAAATCATTTCGCCCTACGAGCAGTACTTC.

CDR3 nucleotides: TGTGCCTGGAGTGTAGGGACGAGCTATGGCTACACCTTC. It codes for CAWSVGTSYGYTF. The chain is built from TRBV30 and TRBJ1-2, with D tentatively TRBD1 (5 bases). CDR3 length: 13 residues. Between the trimmed V and J ends, which lost 0 bases and 4 bases, there was a span of 9 bases. Germline V gene lookup returns CDR1 GTSNPN and CDR2 SVGIG (reference sequence).

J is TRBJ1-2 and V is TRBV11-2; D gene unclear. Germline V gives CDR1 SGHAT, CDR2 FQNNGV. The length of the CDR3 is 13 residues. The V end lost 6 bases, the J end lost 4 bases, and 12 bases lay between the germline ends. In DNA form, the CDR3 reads TGTGCCAGCAGTCCAGACATACTCTATGGCTACACCTTC. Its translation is CASSPDILYGYTF.

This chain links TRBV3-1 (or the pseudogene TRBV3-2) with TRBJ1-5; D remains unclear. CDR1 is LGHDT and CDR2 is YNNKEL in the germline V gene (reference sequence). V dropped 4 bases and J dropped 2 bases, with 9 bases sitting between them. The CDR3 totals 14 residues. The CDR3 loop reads CASSPLSGNQPQHF. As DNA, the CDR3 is TGTGCCAGCAGCCCTTTATCGGGCAATCAGCCCCAGCATTTT.

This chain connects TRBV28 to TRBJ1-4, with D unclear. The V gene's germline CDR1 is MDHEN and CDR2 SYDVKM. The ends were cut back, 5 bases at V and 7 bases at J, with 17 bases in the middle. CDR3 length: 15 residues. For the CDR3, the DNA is TGTGCCAGCAGTCCGTCCCACGGCTTCATTGAAAAACTGTTTTTT. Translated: CASSPSHGFIEKLFF. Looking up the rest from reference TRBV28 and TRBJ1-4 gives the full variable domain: DVKVTQSSRYLVKRTGEKVFLECVQDMDHENMFWYRQDPGLGLRLIYFSYDVKMKEKGDIPEGYSVSREKKERFSLILESASTNQTSMYLCASSPSHGFIEKLFFGSGTQLSVL.

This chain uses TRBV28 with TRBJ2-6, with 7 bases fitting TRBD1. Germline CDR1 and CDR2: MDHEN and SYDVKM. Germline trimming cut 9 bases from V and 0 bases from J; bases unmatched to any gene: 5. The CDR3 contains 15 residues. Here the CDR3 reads CASRTGSSGANVLTF. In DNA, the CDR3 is TGTGCCAGTCGGACAGGTAGCTCTGGGGCCAACGTCCTGACTTTC. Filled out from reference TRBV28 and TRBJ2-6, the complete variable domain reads DVKVTQSSRYLVKRTGEKVFLECVQDMDHENMFWYRQDPGLGLRLIYFSYDVKMKEKGDIPEGYSVSREKKERFSLILESASTNQTSMYLCASRTGSSGANVLTFGAGSRLTVL.

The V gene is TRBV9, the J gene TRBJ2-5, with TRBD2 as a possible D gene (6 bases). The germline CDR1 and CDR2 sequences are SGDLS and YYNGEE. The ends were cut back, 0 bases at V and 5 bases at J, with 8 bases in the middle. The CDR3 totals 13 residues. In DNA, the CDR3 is TGTGCCAGCAGCGTAGTAGGAGGGGAGACCCAGTACTTC. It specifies CASSVVGGETQYF.

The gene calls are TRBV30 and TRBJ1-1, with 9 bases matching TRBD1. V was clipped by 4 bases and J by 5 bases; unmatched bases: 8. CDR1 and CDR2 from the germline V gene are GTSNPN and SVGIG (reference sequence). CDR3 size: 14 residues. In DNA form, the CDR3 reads TGTGCCTGGAAGAGTCCCGGGACAGGGACTGAAGCTTTCTTT. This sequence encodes CAWKSPGTGTEAFF.

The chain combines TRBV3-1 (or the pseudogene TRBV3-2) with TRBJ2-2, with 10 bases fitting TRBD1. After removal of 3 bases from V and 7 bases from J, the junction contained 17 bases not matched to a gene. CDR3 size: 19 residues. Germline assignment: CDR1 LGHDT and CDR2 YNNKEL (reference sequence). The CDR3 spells CASSQGRFTGTGDVGELFF. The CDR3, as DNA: TGTGCCAGCAGCCAGGGAAGATTTACCGGGACAGGGGACGTCGGGGAGCTGTTTTTT.